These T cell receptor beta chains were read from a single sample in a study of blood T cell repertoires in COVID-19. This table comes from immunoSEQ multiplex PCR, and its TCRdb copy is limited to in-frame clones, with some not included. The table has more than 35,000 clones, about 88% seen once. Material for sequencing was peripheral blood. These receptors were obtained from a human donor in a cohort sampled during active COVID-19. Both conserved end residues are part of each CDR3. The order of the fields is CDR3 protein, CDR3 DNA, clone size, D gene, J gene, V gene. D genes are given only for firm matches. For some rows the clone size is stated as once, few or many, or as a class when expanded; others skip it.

CASSWTLNTEAFF	TGTGCCAGCAGTTGGACATTGAACACTGAAGCTTTCTTT	-	-	TRBJ1-1	TRBV12-3/TRBV12-4
CASSRQQGQTNEQFF	TGTGCCAGCAGCCGACAACAGGGGCAAACTAATGAGCAGTTCTTC	-	TRBD1	TRBJ2-1	TRBV5-4
CASSLAARGRGMRQPQHF	TGTGCCAGCAGCTTAGCGGCCAGGGGGCGAGGAATGCGGCAGCCCCAGCATTTT	-	TRBD1	TRBJ1-5	TRBV7-8
CASSSQRSQEQYF	TGCGCCAGCAGCTCCCAGAGGTCCCAAGAGCAGTACTTC	few	-	TRBJ2-7	TRBV5-1
CASSLLASGDSYEQYF	TGTGCCAGCAGCTTACTGGCTAGCGGGGATTCCTACGAGCAGTACTTC	once	TRBD2	TRBJ2-7	TRBV7-8
CASRAGLRGGTDTQYF	TGTGCCAGCAGGGCGGGTCTCAGGGGTGGCACAGATACGCAGTATTTT	-	-	TRBJ2-3	TRBV28
CASSSGPYGYTF	TGTGCCAGCAGTTCAGGCCCATATGGCTACACCTTC	-	-	TRBJ1-2	TRBV12-3/TRBV12-4
CASSFNEAGAKAFF	TGTGCCAGCAGCTTTAACGAGGCGGGGGCGAAAGCTTTCTTT	-	-	TRBJ1-1	TRBV7-9
CAISGISGGAAGELFF	TGTGCCATCAGTGGAATAAGCGGGGGGGCCGCCGGGGAGCTGTTTTTT	-	TRBD2	TRBJ2-2	TRBV10-3
CASSFEDSPLHF	TGTGCCAGCAGTTTTGAGGATTCACCCCTCCACTTT	-	-	TRBJ1-6	TRBV27
CASNSGSSGNTIYF	TGTGCCTCAAATTCAGGCTCCTCTGGAAACACCATATATTTT	-	-	TRBJ1-3	TRBV19
CASRHFILQGASYNEQFF	TGTGCCAGCAGACACTTCATCTTGCAGGGGGCGTCCTACAATGAGCAGTTCTTC	-	TRBD1	TRBJ2-1	TRBV2
CASTLSSYEQYF	TGTGCCAGCACCCTAAGCTCCTACGAGCAGTACTTC	medium-sized	-	TRBJ2-7	TRBV12-3/TRBV12-4
CASSSSGQGALPQHF	TGTGCCAGCAGCTCTTCCGGACAGGGTGCTTTGCCCCAGCATTTT	few	TRBD1	TRBJ1-5	TRBV5-6
CASSLRGLAGGEAFF	TGCGCCAGCAGCTTGAGAGGACTCGCGGGAGGGGAAGCTTTCTTT	-	-	TRBJ1-1	TRBV5-1
CASMRSGTGGGYTF	TGTGCCAGCATGAGATCCGGGACAGGGGGTGGCTACACCTTC	-	TRBD1	TRBJ1-2	TRBV27
CASSFLAGGISKNIQYF	TGTGCCAGCAGTTTTCTAGCGGGGGGGATTTCCAAAAACATTCAGTACTTC	-	TRBD2	TRBJ2-4	TRBV28
CASRAGKEQGASYEQYF	TGTGCCAGCAGGGCGGGGAAGGAGCAGGGAGCCTCCTACGAGCAGTACTTC	-	-	TRBJ2-7	TRBV2
CASRGQYQETQYF	TGTGCCAGCAGGGGACAGTACCAAGAGACCCAGTACTTC	-	TRBD1	TRBJ2-5	TRBV28
CASSLGQGGTEAFF	TGTGCCAGCAGCCTGGGACAGGGGGGGACTGAAGCTTTCTTT	-	TRBD1	TRBJ1-1	TRBV14
CASSFLGLAPGSEQYF	TGTGCCAGCAGCTTCCTAGGGCTAGCACCTGGATCCGAGCAGTACTTC	few	-	TRBJ2-7	TRBV11-2
CASSFRDPWIITDTQYF	TGCGCCAGCAGCTTTCGGGATCCTTGGATTATCACAGATACGCAGTATTTT	-	-	TRBJ2-3	TRBV4-1
CASSQSRDRRNNSPLHF	TGCGCCAGCAGCCAATCCCGGGACAGAAGAAATAATTCACCCCTCCACTTT	-	TRBD1	TRBJ1-6	TRBV4-1
CASSEHRALNNEQFF	TGTGCCAGCAGTGAACACAGGGCCCTCAACAATGAGCAGTTCTTC	-	-	TRBJ2-1	TRBV6-1
CASKLQGAGEKLFF	TGTGCCAGTAAGCTACAGGGGGCTGGAGAAAAACTGTTTTTT	-	TRBD1	TRBJ1-4	TRBV19
CASSQDRKNTEAFF	TGTGCCAGCAGCCAAGACAGGAAGAACACTGAAGCTTTCTTT	-	-	TRBJ1-1	TRBV3-1/TRBV3-2
CASSYPLAGGQETQYF	TGTGCCAGCAGTTACCCACTAGCGGGGGGACAAGAGACCCAGTACTTC	-	TRBD2	TRBJ2-5	TRBV6-6
CASRPTGTGELFF	TGTGCCAGCAGACCTACAGGGACCGGGGAGCTGTTTTTT	-	-	TRBJ2-2	TRBV28
CASSALGGRKTQYF	TGTGCCAGCAGCGCCCTTGGGGGGAGAAAGACCCAGTACTTC	-	-	TRBJ2-5	TRBV9
CASGGTDGANVLTF	TGTGCCAGTGGCGGGACTGACGGGGCCAACGTCCTGACTTTC	-	-	TRBJ2-6	TRBV27
CASSPRVSADTQYF	TGCGCCAGCAGCCCGAGGGTTTCCGCAGATACGCAGTATTTT	-	-	TRBJ2-3	TRBV5-1
CASSLRLAGGDEQYF	TGTGCCAGCAGTTTACGACTAGCGGGGGGCGACGAGCAGTACTTC	-	TRBD2	TRBJ2-7	TRBV28
CASSFSRAVPEAFF	TGTGCCAGCAGCTTTTCGCGGGCGGTTCCTGAAGCTTTCTTT	-	-	TRBJ1-1	TRBV7-2
CASSADVSGGTTDTQYF	TGTGCCAGCAGCGCGGACGTGAGCGGGGGGACCACAGATACGCAGTATTTT	-	TRBD2	TRBJ2-3	TRBV9
CAISETADTQYF	TGTGCCATCAGTGAGACGGCAGATACGCAGTATTTT	once	-	TRBJ2-3	TRBV10-3
CASSAGDDTQYF	TGTGCCAGCTCAGCGGGGGACGATACGCAGTATTTT	-	TRBD2	TRBJ2-3	TRBV6-5
CASSQETGRNQPQHF	TGCGCCAGCAGCCAAGAGACAGGGCGGAATCAGCCCCAGCATTTT	-	TRBD1	TRBJ1-5	TRBV4-1
CASSLYHTGGTEAFF	TGTGCCAGCAGCTTGTATCACACAGGGGGCACTGAAGCTTTCTTT	-	TRBD1	TRBJ1-1	TRBV5-4
CASSIQVNTEAFF	TGTGCCAGTAGTATACAGGTGAACACTGAAGCTTTCTTT	-	-	TRBJ1-1	TRBV19
CASSTDRDRTSPLHF	TGTGCCAGCAGTACCGACCGGGACAGAACCTCACCCCTCCACTTT	-	TRBD1	TRBJ1-6	TRBV27
CASSGQGSALYEQYF	TGCGCCAGCAGTGGACAGGGGTCAGCCCTTTACGAGCAGTACTTC	-	TRBD1	TRBJ2-7	TRBV10-1
CASSRGDRAYEQYF	TGTGCCAGCTCACGGGGGGACAGGGCCTACGAGCAGTACTTC	once	TRBD1	TRBJ2-7	TRBV18
CASSSGGGGADTQYF	TGTGCCAGCAGTTCTGGCGGGGGGGGCGCAGATACGCAGTATTTT	few	TRBD2	TRBJ2-3	TRBV6-5
CASRRWRGANSECTDTQYF	TGTGCCAGCAGGCGATGGCGGGGGGCTAACTCCGAATGCACAGATACGCAGTATTTT	once	TRBD2	TRBJ2-3	TRBV7-6
CASSRGWAETQYF	TGCGCCAGCAGCCGGGGGTGGGCTGAGACCCAGTACTTC	-	-	TRBJ2-5	TRBV5-1
CASRLGINSGGSTGELFF	TGTGCCAGCAGGCTGGGGATTAACTCAGGGGGATCCACCGGGGAGCTGTTTTTT	-	TRBD1	TRBJ2-2	TRBV5-4
CASSTRDRGNGELFF	TGTGCCAGCAGCACCCGGGACAGGGGAAACGGGGAGCTGTTTTTT	-	TRBD1	TRBJ2-2	TRBV5-6
CASKGSGGALNEQFF	TGTGCCAGCAAGGGGAGCGGGGGGGCTTTAAATGAGCAGTTCTTC	-	TRBD2	TRBJ2-1	TRBV7-8
CASRANNQPQHF	TGTGCCAGCAGGGCCAACAATCAGCCCCAGCATTTT	-	-	TRBJ1-5	TRBV12-3/TRBV12-4
CASSPGGKREQYF	TGTGCCAGCAGCCCAGGGGGTAAGCGGGAGCAGTACTTC	-	TRBD1	TRBJ2-7	TRBV7-3
CASSSGGRGTGELFF	TGTGCCAGCAGCTCAGGGGGTCGGGGCACCGGGGAGCTGTTTTTT	-	TRBD1	TRBJ2-2	TRBV11-2
CASSLGQLVYGYTF	TGTGCCAGCAGTTTGGGACAGCTCGTCTATGGCTACACCTTC	-	TRBD1	TRBJ1-2	TRBV5-6
CASSLGSGTGTSGYTF	TGCGCCAGCAGCTTGGGCTCCGGGACAGGGACTTCTGGCTACACCTTC	few	TRBD1	TRBJ1-2	TRBV5-1
CASSPGTGTYEQYF	TGTGCCAGCAGCCCAGGGACAGGGACCTACGAGCAGTACTTC	-	TRBD1	TRBJ2-7	TRBV9
CASSLEQASGYTF	TGTGCCAGCTCTCTTGAACAGGCTTCTGGCTACACCTTC	-	-	TRBJ1-2	TRBV18
CASSRGQPQETQYF	TGCGCCAGCAGCCGGGGACAGCCGCAAGAGACCCAGTACTTC	-	TRBD1	TRBJ2-5	TRBV5-1
CASSLGTGTGGDTEAFF	TGCGCCAGCAGCTTGGGGACCGGGACAGGGGGAGACACTGAAGCTTTCTTT	-	TRBD1	TRBJ1-1	TRBV5-1
CASSPRTSGDKETQYF	TGTGCCAGCAGCCCCCGGACTAGCGGGGATAAAGAGACCCAGTACTTC	-	TRBD2	TRBJ2-5	TRBV4-2
CASSLGQTQETQYF	TGTGCCAGCAGCCTGGGACAGACACAAGAGACCCAGTACTTC	-	TRBD1	TRBJ2-5	TRBV4-2
CASSERPATSGAGGEQFF	TGTGCCAGCAGTGAAAGGCCGGCCACTAGCGGGGCGGGCGGTGAGCAGTTCTTC	-	TRBD2	TRBJ2-1	TRBV2